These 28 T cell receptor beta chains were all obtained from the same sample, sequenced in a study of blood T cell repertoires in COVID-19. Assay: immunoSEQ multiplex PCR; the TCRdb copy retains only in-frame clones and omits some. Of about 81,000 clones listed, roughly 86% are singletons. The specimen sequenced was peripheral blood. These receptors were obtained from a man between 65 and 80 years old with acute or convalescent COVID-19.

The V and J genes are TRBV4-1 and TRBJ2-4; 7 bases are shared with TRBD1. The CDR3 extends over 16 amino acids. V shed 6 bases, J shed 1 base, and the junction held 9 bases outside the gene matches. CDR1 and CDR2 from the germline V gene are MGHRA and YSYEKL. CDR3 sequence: CASSERLTGAKNIQYF. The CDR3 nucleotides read TGCGCCAGCAGTGAACGCCTGACAGGGGCCAAAAACATTCAGTACTTC.

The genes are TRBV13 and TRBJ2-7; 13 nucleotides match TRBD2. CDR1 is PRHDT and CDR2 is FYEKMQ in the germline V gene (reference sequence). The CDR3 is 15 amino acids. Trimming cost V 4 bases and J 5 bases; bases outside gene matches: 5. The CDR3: CASSSGLAGPDEQYF. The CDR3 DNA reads TGTGCCAGCAGCTCGGGACTAGCGGGGCCTGACGAGCAGTACTTC.

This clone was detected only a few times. The CDR3 DNA reads as TGTGCCACCAGTGATTCGGGACAGGAATATGTCGGTGAGCAGTTCTTC. Its protein product is CATSDSGQEYVGEQFF. This chain uses TRBV24-1 with TRBJ2-1; 8 bases are a match to TRBD1. The germline gives CDR1 KGHDR, CDR2 SFDVKD. The V gene end was trimmed by 2 bases and the J gene end by 9 bases; junction bases not matched to a gene: 11. The CDR3 contains 16 residues.

Here the CDR3 reads CASSGGTGVISPLHF. CDR3 bases: TGTGCCAGCAGTGGGGGGACAGGGGTTATTTCACCCCTCCACTTT. The genes are TRBV28 and TRBJ1-6; 10 nucleotides line up with TRBD1. The CDR3 length is 15 residues. Germline V gene sequence: CDR1 MDHEN, CDR2 SYDVKM. With 5 bases clipped from V and 9 bases from J, the junction kept 7 bases outside the gene matches.

CDR3 coding DNA: TGTGCCAGCAGCTCCCGTGGGCGGGGGGGCCCCAATGAGCAGTTCTTC. As protein: CASSSRGRGGPNEQFF. The V call is TRBV7-2, the J call TRBJ2-1, with TRBD2 matching 9 bases. Germline V gene data show CDR1 as SGHTA and CDR2 as FQGNSA. This CDR3 region has 16 residues. With 4 bases clipped from V and 6 bases from J, the junction kept 10 bases outside the gene matches. Together with reference TRBV7-2 and TRBJ2-1, the CDR3 gives the full variable domain: GAGVSQSPSNKVTEKGKDVELRCDPISGHTALYWYRQSLGQGLEFLIYFQGNSAPDKSGLPSDRFSAERTGGSVSTLTIQRTQQEDSAVYLCASSSRGRGGPNEQFFGPGTRLTVL.

The CDR3 reads CASSMGAGGNYGYTF. The CDR3 DNA is TGTGCCAGTAGTATGGGGGCAGGTGGTAACTATGGCTACACCTTC. The J gene is TRBJ1-2, the V gene TRBV19; a possible D gene is TRBD1 (6 bases). V dropped 3 bases and J dropped 1 base, with 12 bases sitting between them. Germline assignment: CDR1 LNHDA and CDR2 SQIVND (reference sequence). CDR3 length equals 15 residues.

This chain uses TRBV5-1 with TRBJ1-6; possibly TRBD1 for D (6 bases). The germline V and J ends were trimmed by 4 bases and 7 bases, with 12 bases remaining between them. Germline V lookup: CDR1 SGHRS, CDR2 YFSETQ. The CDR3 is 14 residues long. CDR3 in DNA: TGCGCCAGCAGCCTCAGGACAGAAAATTCACCCCTCCACTTT. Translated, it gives CASSLRTENSPLHF.

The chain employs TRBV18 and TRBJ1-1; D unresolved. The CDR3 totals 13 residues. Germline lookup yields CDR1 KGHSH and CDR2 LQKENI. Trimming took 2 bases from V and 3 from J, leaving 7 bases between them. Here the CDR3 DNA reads TGTGCCAGCTCACCAATGGGAGACACTGAAGCTTTCTTT. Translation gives CASSPMGDTEAFF.

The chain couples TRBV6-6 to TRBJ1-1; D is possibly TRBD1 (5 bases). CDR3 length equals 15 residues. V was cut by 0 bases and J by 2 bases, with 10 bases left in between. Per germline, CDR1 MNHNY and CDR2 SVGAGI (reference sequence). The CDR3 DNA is TGTGCCAGCAGTTACTCGACAGCCATTAACACTGAAGCTTTCTTT. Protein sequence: CASSYSTAINTEAFF.

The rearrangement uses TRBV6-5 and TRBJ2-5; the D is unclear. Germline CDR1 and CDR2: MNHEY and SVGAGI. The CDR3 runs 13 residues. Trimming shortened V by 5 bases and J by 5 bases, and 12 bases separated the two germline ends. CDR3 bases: TGTGCCAGCAGTAACCATATTGCGGAGACCCAGTACTTC. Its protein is CASSNHIAETQYF.

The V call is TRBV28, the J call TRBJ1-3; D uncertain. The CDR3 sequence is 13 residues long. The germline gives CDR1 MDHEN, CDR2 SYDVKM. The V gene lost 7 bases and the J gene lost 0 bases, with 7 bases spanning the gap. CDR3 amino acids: CASIYRSGNTIYF. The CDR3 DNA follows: TGTGCCAGCATCTACCGCTCTGGAAACACCATATATTTT.

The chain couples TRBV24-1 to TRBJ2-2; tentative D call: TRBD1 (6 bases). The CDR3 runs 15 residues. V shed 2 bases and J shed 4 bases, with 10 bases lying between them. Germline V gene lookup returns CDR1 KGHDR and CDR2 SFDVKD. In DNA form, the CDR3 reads TGTGCCACCAGTGATTGGGGGCCGGGCACCGGGGAGCTGTTTTTT. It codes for CATSDWGPGTGELFF.

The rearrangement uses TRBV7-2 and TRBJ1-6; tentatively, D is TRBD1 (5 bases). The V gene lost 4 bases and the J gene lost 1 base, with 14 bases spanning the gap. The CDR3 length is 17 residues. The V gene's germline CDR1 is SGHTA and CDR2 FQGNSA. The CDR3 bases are TGTGCCAGCAGCTCCACACGGGGGTTTTCCTATAATTCACCCCTCCACTTT. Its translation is CASSSTRGFSYNSPLHF.

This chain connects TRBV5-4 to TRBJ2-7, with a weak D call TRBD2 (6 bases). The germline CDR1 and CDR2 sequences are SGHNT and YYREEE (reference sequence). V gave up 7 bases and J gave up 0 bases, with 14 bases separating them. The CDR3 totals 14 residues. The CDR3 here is CASGRDSSSYEQYF. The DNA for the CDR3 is TGTGCCAGCGGCCGGGACTCTAGCTCCTACGAGCAGTACTTC.

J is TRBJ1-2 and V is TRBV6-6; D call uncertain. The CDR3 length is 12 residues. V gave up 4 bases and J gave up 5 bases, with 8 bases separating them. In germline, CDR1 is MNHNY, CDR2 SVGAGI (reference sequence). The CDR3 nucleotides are TGTGCCAGCAGTTCCCAAAATTATGGCTACACCTTC. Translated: CASSSQNYGYTF.

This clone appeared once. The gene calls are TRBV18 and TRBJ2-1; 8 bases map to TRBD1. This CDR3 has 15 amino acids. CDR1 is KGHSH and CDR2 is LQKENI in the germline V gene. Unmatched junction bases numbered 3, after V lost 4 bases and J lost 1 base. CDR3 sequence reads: CASSLGQGSYNEQFF. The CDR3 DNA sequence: TGTGCCAGCTCACTAGGACAGGGTTCCTACAATGAGCAGTTCTTC.

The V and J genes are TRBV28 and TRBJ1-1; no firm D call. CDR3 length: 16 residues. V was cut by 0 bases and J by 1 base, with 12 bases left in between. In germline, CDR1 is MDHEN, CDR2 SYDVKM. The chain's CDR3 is CASSLWGRGWNTEAFF. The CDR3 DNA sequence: TGTGCCAGCAGTTTATGGGGGAGAGGATGGAACACTGAAGCTTTCTTT. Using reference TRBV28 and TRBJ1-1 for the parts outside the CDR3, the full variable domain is DVKVTQSSRYLVKRTGEKVFLECVQDMDHENMFWYRQDPGLGLRLIYFSYDVKMKEKGDIPEGYSVSREKKERFSLILESASTNQTSMYLCASSLWGRGWNTEAFFGQGTRLTVV.

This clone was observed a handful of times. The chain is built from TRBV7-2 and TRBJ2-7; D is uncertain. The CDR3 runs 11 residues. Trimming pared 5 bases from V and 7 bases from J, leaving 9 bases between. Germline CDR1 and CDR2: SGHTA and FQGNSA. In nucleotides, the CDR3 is TGTGCCAGCAGCGCCATCCGGGAGCAGTACTTC. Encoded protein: CASSAIREQYF.

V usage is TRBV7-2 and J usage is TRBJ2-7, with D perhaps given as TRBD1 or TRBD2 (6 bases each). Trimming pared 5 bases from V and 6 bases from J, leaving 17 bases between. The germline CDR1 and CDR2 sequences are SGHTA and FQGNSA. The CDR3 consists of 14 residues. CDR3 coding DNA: TGTGCCAGCAGCCTAGGGGGGCAGGGGCCCGAGCAGTACTTC. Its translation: CASSLGGQGPEQYF.

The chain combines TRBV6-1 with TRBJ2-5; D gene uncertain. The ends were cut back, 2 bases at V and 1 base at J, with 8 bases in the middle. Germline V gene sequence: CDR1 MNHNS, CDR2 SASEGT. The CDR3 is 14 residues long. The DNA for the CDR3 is TGTGCCAGCAGTGAAACTAAGGTCCAAGAGACCCAGTACTTC. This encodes CASSETKVQETQYF.

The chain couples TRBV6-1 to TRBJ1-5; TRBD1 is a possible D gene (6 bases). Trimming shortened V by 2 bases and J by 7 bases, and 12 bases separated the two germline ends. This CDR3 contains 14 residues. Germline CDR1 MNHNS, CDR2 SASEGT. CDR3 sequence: CASSELQGYQPQHF. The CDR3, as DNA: TGTGCCAGCAGTGAACTCCAGGGGTACCAGCCCCAGCATTTT.

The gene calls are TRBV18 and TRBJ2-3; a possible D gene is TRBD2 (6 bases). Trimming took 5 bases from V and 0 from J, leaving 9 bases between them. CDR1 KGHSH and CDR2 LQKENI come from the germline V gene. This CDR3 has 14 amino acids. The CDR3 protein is CASSGGTSTDTQYF. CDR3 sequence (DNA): TGTGCCAGCTCAGGGGGGACTAGCACAGATACGCAGTATTTT.

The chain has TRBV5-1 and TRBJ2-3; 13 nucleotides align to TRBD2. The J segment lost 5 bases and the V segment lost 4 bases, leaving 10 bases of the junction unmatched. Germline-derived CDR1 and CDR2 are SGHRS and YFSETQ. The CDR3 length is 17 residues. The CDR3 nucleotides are TGCGCCAGCAGCCCCGGACTAGCGGGAGCTTTTATAGATACGCAGTATTTT. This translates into CASSPGLAGAFIDTQYF.

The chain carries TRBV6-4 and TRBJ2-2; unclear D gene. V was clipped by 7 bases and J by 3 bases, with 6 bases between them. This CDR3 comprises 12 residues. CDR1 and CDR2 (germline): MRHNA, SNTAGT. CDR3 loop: CASKQDTGELFF. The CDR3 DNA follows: TGTGCCAGCAAACAAGACACCGGGGAGCTGTTTTTT.

As DNA, the CDR3 is TGTGCCAGTAGCGTTCAAAACATTCAGTACTTC. Protein sequence: CASSVQNIQYF. The gene calls are TRBV19 and TRBJ2-4; D gene ambiguous. This CDR3 comprises 11 residues. Germline lookup yields CDR1 LNHDA and CDR2 SQIVND (reference sequence). Trimming left V 6 bases short and J 5 bases short, with 5 bases between. Variable domain in full (rest from reference TRBV19 and TRBJ2-4): DGGITQSPKYLFRKEGQNVTLSCEQNLNHDAMYWYRQDPGQGLRLIYYSQIVNDFQKGDIAEGYSVSREKKESFPLTVTSAQKNPTAFYLCASSVQNIQYFGAGTRLSVL.

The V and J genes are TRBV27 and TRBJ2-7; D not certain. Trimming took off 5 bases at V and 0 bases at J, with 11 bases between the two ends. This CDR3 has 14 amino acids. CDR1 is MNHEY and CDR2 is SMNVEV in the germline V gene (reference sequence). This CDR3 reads CASSPAQISYEQYF. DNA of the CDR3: TGTGCCAGCAGTCCAGCGCAGATCTCCTACGAGCAGTACTTC.

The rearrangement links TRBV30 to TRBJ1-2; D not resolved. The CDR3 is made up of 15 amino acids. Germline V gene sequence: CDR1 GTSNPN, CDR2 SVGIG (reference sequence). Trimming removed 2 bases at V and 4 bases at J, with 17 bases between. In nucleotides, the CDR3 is TGTGCCTGGAGTTTAACCGGGAGCTCGGGCTATGGCTACACCTTC. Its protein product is CAWSLTGSSGYGYTF. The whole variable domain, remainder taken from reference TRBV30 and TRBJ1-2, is SQTIHQWPATLVQPVGSPLSLECTVEGTSNPNLYWYRQAAGRGLQLLFYSVGIGQISSEVPQNLSASRPQDRQFILSSKKLLLSDSGFYLCAWSLTGSSGYGYTFGSGTRLTVV.

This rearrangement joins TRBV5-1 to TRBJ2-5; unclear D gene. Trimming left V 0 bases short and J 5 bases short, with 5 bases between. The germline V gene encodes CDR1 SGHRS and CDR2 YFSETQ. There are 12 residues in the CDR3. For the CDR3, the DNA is TGCGCCAGCAGCTTGGAATCGGAGACCCAGTACTTC. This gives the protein CASSLESETQYF.